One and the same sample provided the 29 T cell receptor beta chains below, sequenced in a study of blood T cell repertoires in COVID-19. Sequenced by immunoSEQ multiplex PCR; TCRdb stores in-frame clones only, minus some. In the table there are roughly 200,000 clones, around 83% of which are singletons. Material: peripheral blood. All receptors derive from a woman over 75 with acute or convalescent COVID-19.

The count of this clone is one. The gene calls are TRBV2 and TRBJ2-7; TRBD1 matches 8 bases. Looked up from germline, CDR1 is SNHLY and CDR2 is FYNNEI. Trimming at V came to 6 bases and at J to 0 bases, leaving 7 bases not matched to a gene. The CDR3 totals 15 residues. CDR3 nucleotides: TGTGCCAGCAGCCGGACAGGGTCTTACTCCTACGAGCAGTACTTC. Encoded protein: CASSRTGSYSYEQYF.

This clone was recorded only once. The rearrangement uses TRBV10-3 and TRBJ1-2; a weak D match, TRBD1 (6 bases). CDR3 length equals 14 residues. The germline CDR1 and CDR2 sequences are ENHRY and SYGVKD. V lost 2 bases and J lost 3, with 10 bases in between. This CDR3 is CAISENYRDYGYTF. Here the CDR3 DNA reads TGTGCCATCAGTGAGAACTACAGGGACTATGGCTACACCTTC.

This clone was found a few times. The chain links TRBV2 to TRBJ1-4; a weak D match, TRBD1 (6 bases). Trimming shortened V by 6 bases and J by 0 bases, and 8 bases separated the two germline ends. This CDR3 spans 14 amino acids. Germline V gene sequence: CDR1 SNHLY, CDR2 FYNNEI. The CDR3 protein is CASRDSPTNEKLFF. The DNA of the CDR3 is TGTGCCAGCAGGGACAGCCCAACTAATGAAAAACTGTTTTTT.

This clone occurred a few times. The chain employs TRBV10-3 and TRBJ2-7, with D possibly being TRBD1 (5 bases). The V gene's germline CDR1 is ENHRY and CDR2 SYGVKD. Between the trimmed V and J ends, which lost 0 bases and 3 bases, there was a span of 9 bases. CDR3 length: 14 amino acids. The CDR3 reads CAISESGRDYEQYF. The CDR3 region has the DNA TGTGCCATCAGTGAGTCCGGCAGGGACTACGAGCAGTACTTC.

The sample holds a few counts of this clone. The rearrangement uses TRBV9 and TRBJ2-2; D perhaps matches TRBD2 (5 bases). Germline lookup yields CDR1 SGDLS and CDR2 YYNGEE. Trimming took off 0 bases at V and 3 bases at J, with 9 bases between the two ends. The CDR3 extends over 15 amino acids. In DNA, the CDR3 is TGTGCCAGCAGCGTAGGGAGGAGCGACACCGGGGAGCTGTTTTTT. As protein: CASSVGRSDTGELFF.

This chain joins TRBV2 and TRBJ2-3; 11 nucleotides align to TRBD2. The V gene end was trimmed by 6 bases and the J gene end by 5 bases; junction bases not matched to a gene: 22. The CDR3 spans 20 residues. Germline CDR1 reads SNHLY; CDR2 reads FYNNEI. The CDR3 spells CASSPGGGTRLAGGGDTQYF. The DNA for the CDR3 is TGTGCCAGCAGCCCAGGGGGTGGGACGCGGCTAGCGGGAGGCGGAGATACGCAGTATTTT.

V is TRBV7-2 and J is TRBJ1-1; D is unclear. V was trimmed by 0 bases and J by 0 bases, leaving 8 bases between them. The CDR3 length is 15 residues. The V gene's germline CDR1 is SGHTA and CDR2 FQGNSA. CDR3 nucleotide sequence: TGTGCCAGCAGCTTAGCGTTACAGATGAACACTGAAGCTTTCTTT. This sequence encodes CASSLALQMNTEAFF.

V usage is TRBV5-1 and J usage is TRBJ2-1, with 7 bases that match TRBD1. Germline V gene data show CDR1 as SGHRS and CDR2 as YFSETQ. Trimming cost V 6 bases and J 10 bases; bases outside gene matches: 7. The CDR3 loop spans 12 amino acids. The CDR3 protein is CASTLTGVEQFF. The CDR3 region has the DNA TGCGCCAGCACATTAACAGGGGTCGAGCAGTTCTTC.

CDR3 residues: CASSLVGGFDTTEAFF. The CDR3 DNA reads as TGTGCCAGCAGCTTAGTTGGCGGCTTCGATACCACTGAAGCTTTCTTT. The chain links TRBV7-8 to TRBJ1-1; no firm D call. The CDR3 extends over 16 amino acids. Germline loops: CDR1 SGHVS, CDR2 FQNEAQ. V was trimmed by 1 base and J by 4 bases, leaving 16 bases between them.

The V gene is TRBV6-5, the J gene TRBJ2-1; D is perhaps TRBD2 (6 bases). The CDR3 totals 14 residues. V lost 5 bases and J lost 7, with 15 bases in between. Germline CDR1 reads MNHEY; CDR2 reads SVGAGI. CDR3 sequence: CASSQTGLMNEQFF. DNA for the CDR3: TGTGCCAGCAGTCAAACGGGACTTATGAATGAGCAGTTCTTC.

DNA of the CDR3: TGTGCCAGCAGCACTGGGAGCTACGATCAGCCCCAGCATTTT. Translation: CASSTGSYDQPQHF. This rearrangement joins TRBV2 to TRBJ1-5; D call uncertain. V was pared by 6 bases and J by 5 bases, with 14 bases between. In germline, CDR1 is SNHLY, CDR2 FYNNEI. There are 14 residues in the CDR3.

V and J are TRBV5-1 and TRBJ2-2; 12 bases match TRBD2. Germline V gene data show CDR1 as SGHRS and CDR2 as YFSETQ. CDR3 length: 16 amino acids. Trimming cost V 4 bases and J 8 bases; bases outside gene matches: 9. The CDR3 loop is CASSPPRTSGNGELFF. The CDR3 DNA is TGCGCCAGCAGCCCTCCTAGGACTAGCGGGAATGGGGAGCTGTTTTTT.

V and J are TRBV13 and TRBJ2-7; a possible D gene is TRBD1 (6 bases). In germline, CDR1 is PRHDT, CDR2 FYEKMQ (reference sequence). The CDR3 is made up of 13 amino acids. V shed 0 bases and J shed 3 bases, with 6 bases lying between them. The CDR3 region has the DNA TGTGCCAGCAGCTTAGGCAGGGGCTACGAGCAGTACTTC. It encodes CASSLGRGYEQYF.

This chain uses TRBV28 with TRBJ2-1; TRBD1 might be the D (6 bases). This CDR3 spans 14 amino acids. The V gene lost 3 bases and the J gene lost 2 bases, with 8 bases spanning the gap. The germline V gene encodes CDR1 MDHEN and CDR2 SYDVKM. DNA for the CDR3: TGTGCCAGCAGTTTCCAGGGGCCCTACAATGAGCAGTTCTTC. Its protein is CASSFQGPYNEQFF.

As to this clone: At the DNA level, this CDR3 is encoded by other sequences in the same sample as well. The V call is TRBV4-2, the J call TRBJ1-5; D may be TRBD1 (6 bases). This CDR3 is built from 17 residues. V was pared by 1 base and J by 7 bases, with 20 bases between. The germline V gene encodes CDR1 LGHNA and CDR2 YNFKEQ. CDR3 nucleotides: TGTGCCAGCAGCCAAGGGGTAGGGGAGGGGGGGGCCCAGCCCCAGCATTTT. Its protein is CASSQGVGEGGAQPQHF.

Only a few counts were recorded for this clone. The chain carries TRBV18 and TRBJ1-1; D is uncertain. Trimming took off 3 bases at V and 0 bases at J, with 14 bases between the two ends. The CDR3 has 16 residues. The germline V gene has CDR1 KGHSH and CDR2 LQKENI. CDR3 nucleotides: TGTGCCAGCTCACCCTTCATGGAGGCGATGAACACTGAAGCTTTCTTT. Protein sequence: CASSPFMEAMNTEAFF.

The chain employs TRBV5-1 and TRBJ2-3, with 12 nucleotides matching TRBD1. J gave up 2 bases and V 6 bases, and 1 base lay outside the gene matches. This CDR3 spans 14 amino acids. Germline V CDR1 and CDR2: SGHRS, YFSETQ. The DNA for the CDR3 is TGCGCCAGCAAGGGACAGGGGGCCACAGATACGCAGTATTTT. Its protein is CASKGQGATDTQYF.

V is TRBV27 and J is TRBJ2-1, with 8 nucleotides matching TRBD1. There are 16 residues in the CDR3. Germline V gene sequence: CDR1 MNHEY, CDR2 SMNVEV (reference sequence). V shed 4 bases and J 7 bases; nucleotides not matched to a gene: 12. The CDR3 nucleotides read TGTGCCAGCAGTTCGATCGTCAGGACAGGGAGGAATGAGCAGTTCTTC. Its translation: CASSSIVRTGRNEQFF.

CDR3 region: CASSLGGREVYEQYF. The CDR3 DNA reads as TGTGCCAGCAGCTTAGGTGGGCGGGAGGTTTACGAGCAGTACTTC. This chain uses TRBV7-2 with TRBJ2-7; 8 bases fit TRBD2. Trimming removed 1 base from V and 4 bases from J; junction bases left unmatched: 6. The germline V gene encodes CDR1 SGHTA and CDR2 FQGNSA. This CDR3 is built from 15 residues.

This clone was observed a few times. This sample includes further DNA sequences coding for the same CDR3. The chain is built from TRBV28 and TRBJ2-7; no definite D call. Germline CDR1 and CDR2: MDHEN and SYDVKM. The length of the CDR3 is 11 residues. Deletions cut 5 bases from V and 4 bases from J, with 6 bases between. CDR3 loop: CASSRGYEQYF. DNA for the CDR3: TGTGCCAGCAGTCGAGGTTACGAGCAGTACTTC. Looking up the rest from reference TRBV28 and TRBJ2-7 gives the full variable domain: DVKVTQSSRYLVKRTGEKVFLECVQDMDHENMFWYRQDPGLGLRLIYFSYDVKMKEKGDIPEGYSVSREKKERFSLILESASTNQTSMYLCASSRGYEQYFGPGTRLTVT.

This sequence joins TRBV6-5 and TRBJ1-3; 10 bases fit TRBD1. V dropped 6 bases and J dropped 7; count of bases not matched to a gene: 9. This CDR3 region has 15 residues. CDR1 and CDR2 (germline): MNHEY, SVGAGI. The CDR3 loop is CASSRTGTGDNTIYF. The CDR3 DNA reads TGTGCCAGCAGCCGAACCGGGACAGGGGATAACACCATATATTTT.

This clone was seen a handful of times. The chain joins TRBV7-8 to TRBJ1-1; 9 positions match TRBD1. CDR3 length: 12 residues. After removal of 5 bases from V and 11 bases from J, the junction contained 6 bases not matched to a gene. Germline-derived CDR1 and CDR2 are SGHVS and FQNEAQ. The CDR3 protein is CASSRTGQGAFF. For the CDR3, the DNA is TGTGCCAGCAGCCGAACAGGACAGGGGGCTTTCTTT.

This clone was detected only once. The DNA for the CDR3 is TGTGCCAGTAGTATAGTCCGGCATGAGGAAGGTCCGGGCTACACCTTC. This encodes CASSIVRHEEGPGYTF. The rearrangement joins TRBV19 to TRBJ1-2; D is ambiguous. The CDR3 is made up of 16 amino acids. Deletions cut 1 base from V and 8 bases from J, with 20 bases between. The germline CDR1 and CDR2 sequences are LNHDA and SQIVND (reference sequence).

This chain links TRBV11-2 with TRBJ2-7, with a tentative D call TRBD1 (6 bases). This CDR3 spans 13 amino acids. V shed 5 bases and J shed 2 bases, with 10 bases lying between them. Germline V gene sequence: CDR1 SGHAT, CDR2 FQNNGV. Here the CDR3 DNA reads TGTGCCAGCAGCCAGGGGTACACCTACGAGCAGTACTTC. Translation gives CASSQGYTYEQYF.

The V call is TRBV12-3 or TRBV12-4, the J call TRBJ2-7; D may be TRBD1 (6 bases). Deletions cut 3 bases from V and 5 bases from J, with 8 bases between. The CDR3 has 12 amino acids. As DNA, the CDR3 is TGTGCCAGCAGTTTGAGGGGGAACGAGCAGTACTTC. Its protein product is CASSLRGNEQYF.

The CDR3: CASSLVLLSGRVNEQFF. The CDR3 DNA sequence: TGTGCCAGCAGCTTGGTTCTTCTGAGCGGGAGGGTCAATGAGCAGTTCTTC. The J gene is TRBJ2-1, the V gene TRBV5-4; 10 positions agree with TRBD2. With V trimmed by 0 bases and J by 6 bases, 9 bases remained unmatched. Per the germline V gene, CDR1 is SGHNT and CDR2 is YYREEE (reference sequence). The CDR3 is made up of 17 amino acids. The whole variable domain, remainder taken from reference TRBV5-4 and TRBJ2-1, is ETGVTQSPTHLIKTRGQQVTLRCSSQSGHNTVSWYQQALGQGPQFIFQYYREEENGRGNFPPRFSGLQFPNYSSELNVNALELDDSALYLCASSLVLLSGRVNEQFFGPGTRLTVL.

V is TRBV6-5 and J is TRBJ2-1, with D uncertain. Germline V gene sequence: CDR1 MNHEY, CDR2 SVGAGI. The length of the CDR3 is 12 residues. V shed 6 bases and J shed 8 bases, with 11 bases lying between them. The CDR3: CASRPPSDEQFF. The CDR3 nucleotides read TGTGCCAGCAGACCCCCGAGCGATGAGCAGTTCTTC.

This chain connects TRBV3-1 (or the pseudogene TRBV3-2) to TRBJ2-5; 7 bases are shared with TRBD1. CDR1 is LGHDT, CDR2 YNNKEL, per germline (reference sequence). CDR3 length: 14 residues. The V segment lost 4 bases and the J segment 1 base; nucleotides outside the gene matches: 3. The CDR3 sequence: CASSPWTGQETQYF. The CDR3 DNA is TGTGCCAGCAGCCCTTGGACAGGCCAAGAGACCCAGTACTTC.

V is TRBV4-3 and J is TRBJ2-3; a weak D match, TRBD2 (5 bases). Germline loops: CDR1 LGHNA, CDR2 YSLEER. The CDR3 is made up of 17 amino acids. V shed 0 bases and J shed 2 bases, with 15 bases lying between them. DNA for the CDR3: TGCGCCAGCAGCCAAGATTACGGAGGTGCTTTCACAGATACGCAGTATTTT. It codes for CASSQDYGGAFTDTQYF.